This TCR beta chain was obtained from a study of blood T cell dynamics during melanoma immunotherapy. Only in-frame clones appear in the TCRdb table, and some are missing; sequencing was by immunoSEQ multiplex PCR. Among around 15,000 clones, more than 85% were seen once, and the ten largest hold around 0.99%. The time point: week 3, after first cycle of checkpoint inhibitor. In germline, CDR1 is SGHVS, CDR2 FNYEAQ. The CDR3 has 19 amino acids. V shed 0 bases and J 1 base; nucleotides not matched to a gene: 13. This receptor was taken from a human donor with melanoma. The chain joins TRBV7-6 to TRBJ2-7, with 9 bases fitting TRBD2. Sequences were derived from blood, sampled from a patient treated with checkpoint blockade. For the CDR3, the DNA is TGTGCCAGCAGCTTAGCTCCAGGCGGGAGGGCCATGGGGTCCTACGAGCAGTACTTC. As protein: CASSLAPGGRAMGSYEQYF.